This entry lists 4 T cell receptor beta chains sequenced from one sample in a study of blood T cell repertoires in COVID-19. Using immunoSEQ multiplex PCR, the repertoire was profiled, and TCRdb retains in-frame clones only, with some absent. Of fewer than 250,000 clones in the sample, about nine tenths were seen once. Sequences were obtained from peripheral blood. All receptors come from a woman between 55 and 75 years old with acute or convalescent COVID-19.

This chain connects TRBV7-8 to TRBJ2-3; perhaps TRBD2 as D (5 bases). Germline-derived CDR1 and CDR2 are SGHVS and FQNEAQ. The CDR3 runs 15 residues. Trimming pared 6 bases from V and 4 bases from J, leaving 17 bases between. This CDR3 is CASRSLPLGADTQYF. The CDR3, as DNA: TGTGCCAGCAGGTCCCTACCCCTCGGGGCAGATACGCAGTATTTT.

This clone was detected only once. The V gene is TRBV18, the J gene TRBJ2-1; 8 bases are shared with TRBD2. CDR1 and CDR2 (germline): KGHSH, LQKENI. V was clipped by 3 bases and J by 6 bases; unmatched bases: 10. The CDR3 extends over 16 amino acids. As DNA, the CDR3 is TGTGCCAGCTCACCGATACTAGCGGAGGGTGGCAATGAGCAGTTCTTC. Translated, it gives CASSPILAEGGNEQFF.

This rearrangement joins TRBV3-1 (or the pseudogene TRBV3-2) to TRBJ1-2; D is uncertain. The CDR3 loop spans 15 amino acids. V was cut by 0 bases and J by 4 bases, with 12 bases left in between. The germline V gene has CDR1 LGHDT and CDR2 YNNKEL (reference sequence). In nucleotides, the CDR3 is TGTGCCAGCAGCCAAGATCTGAGAGAAACCTATGGCTACACCTTC. The encoded protein is CASSQDLRETYGYTF.

The gene calls are TRBV6-5 and TRBJ2-4, with 8 positions matching TRBD1. Germline V gene sequence: CDR1 MNHEY, CDR2 SVGAGI. With 0 bases clipped from V and 1 base from J, the junction kept 2 bases outside the gene matches. This CDR3 contains 16 residues. Here the CDR3 DNA reads TGTGCCAGCAGTTACTCCCGGGACAGGGCCAAAAACATTCAGTACTTC. It specifies CASSYSRDRAKNIQYF.